This is a list of T cell receptor beta chains from one sample in a study of T cells after yellow fever vaccination. TCRdb re-analysed the 5' RACE reads in MiXCR, keeping a single row per CDR3 protein. The sample contains roughly 160,000 distinct CDR3 sequences, approximately 10% of which appear only once. The source was CD8+ T cells sorted from PBMCs, collected 45 days after the yellow fever booster vaccination. The origin of the receptors is a man aged 18 to 30 who received the YFV17D yellow fever vaccine. CDR3s include the opening cysteine and the closing phenylalanine or tryptophan. The order of the fields is CDR3 protein, CDR3 DNA, V gene, clone size, D gene, J gene. D genes are given only for firm matches. The size field is filled for only some rows; it gives once, few, many or a size class.

CASSLFAGGTYNEQFF,TGTGCCAGCAGCTTATTCGCCGGGGGCACCTACAATGAGCAGTTCTTC,TRBV11-1,few,NA,TRBJ2-1
CAISRGGGNEQYF,TGTGCCATCAGCCGGGGGGGCGGGAACGAGCAGTACTTC,TRBV10-3,NA,TRBD2,TRBJ2-7
CAWTLFGGGEADTQYF,TGTGCCTGGACCCTCTTCGGGGGGGGCGAGGCAGATACGCAGTATTTT,TRBV30,many,TRBD2,TRBJ2-3
CASSLGGQGAGNSPLHF,TGTGCCAGCAGCTTAGGGGGACAGGGGGCAGGTAATTCACCCCTCCACTTT,TRBV11-2,few,TRBD1,TRBJ1-6
CASSRPGTDYGYTF,TGTGCCAGCAGTCGTCCCGGGACAGACTATGGCTACACCTTC,TRBV2,few,TRBD1,TRBJ1-2
CAISEGQGNYEQYF,TGTGCCATCAGTGAGGGACAGGGGAACTACGAGCAGTACTTC,TRBV10-3,many,TRBD1,TRBJ2-7
CSARDRARNEQFF,TGCAGTGCTAGAGATCGGGCGAGAAATGAGCAGTTCTTC,TRBV20-1,NA,NA,TRBJ2-1
CASSRPGLAGGPTDTQYF,TGCGCCAGCAGCCGCCCGGGACTAGCGGGGGGGCCGACAGATACGCAGTATTTT,TRBV4-3,NA,TRBD2,TRBJ2-3
CATVTTGGARETQYF,TGTGCCACCGTCACCACGGGGGGGGCACGTGAGACCCAGTACTTC,TRBV28,many,TRBD2,TRBJ2-5
CASSHTGRPNPQNTEAFF,TGCGCCAGCAGCCACACCGGGAGGCCCAACCCTCAGAACACTGAAGCTTTCTTT,TRBV4-1,NA,NA,TRBJ1-1
CASSQGAGPPETQYF,TGCGCCAGCAGCCAAGGGGCCGGGCCTCCAGAGACCCAGTACTTC,TRBV4-1,NA,NA,TRBJ2-5
CASSLVIFGTGVEGYTF,TGCGCCAGCAGCTTGGTTATCTTCGGGACAGGGGTTGAGGGGTACACCTTC,TRBV5-1,NA,TRBD1,TRBJ1-2